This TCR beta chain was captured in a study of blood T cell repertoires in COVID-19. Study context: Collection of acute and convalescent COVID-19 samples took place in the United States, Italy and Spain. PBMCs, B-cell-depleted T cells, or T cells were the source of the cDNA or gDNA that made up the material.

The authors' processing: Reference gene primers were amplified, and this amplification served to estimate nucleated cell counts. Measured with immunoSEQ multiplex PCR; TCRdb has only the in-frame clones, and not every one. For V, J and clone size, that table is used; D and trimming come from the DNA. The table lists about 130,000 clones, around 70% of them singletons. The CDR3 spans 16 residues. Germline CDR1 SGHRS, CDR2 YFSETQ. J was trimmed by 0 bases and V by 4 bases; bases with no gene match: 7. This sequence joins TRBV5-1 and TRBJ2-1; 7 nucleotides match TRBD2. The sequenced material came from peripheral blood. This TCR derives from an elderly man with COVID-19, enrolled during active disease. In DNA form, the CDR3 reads TGCGCCAGCAGCCTCAGCGGGACTAACTCCTACAATGAGCAGTTCTTC. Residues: CASSLSGTNSYNEQFF.